This T cell receptor beta chain originates from a study of cytomegalovirus exposure and HLA in healthy donors (dated by TCRdb to about 2017). About the investigation overall: An earlier analysis of several hundred of the donors reported 250 to 300 Gb of sequence data and some 120 million unique TCR beta sequences from roughly 180 million T cells. Around 320 gigabases of sequencing data and some 85 million unique TCR sequences were included in an early release covering around 650 HLA-typed donors. Among the 398 genotyped donors, around 79% belonged to the genetic ancestry cluster associated with self-reported Caucasian donors. The study was designed to test whether signatures of past pathogen exposure could be identified by cataloging public T cell receptors. The study profiled the T cell repertoires of more than 500 subjects by immunosequencing and related them to cytomegalovirus serostatus. Along with the approximately 650-subject first cohort, a separate validation cohort of over 90 different subjects was used. High-throughput TCR immunosequencing, statistical association of individual TCRs with disease status, and machine learning were combined to predict cytomegalovirus infection status. A later analysis re-examined previously published TCR beta repertoires from roughly 650 donors and added high-resolution HLA genotyping to investigate patterns of TCR occurrence. The later analysis used no new phenotypic data to find candidate immune exposures, relying instead on TCR beta sequences and their occurrence across donors. An earlier analysis of roughly 580 of the donors used high-throughput TCR beta sequencing to judge whether each TCR beta V gene segment behaved as functional or pseudogenic. Donor age, sex, ethnicity and CMV serostatus were compiled together with the repertoire data. In a later genetic analysis, genome-wide SNP genotypes for about 55% of the roughly 670 donors were used, and that subset was treated as a discovery cohort. Every repertoire in the discovery cohort had been generated on one and the same sequencing platform. HLA typing included class I and class II loci at four-digit resolution. Typing coverage varied by locus: roughly 629-640 donors for A, B, C, DRB1 and DQB1; approximately 500 for DQA1; 600 to 610 for DPA1; under 490 for DPB1. Five DR-DQ haplotypes were handled as single units for association and clustering because linkage in the cohort was strong. Among about 390 genotyped donors of the cohort, an average of roughly 240,000 unique TCR beta nucleotide sequences were sequenced per donor, approximately 20% of them non-productive. What the authors observed across the whole study: Because HLA typing was missing for some donors at each locus, association tests included only the typed subset. According to a later analysis, parvovirus B19, influenza, CMV and Epstein-Barr virus appeared linked to several top co-occurrence clusters. A further reported finding was that TCR beta sequences accurately predicted the HLA-A and HLA-B alleles for most subjects in the first cohort. The classifier was reported to diagnose cytomegalovirus status with high specificity and sensitivity in both the original cohort and the validation cohort. The 87-base-pair reads could not distinguish some IMGT-functional V segments, including TRBV6-2 and TRBV6-3, so those segments were excluded. CMV serostatus was the only immune exposure information available for the cohort. According to a later analysis, most CMV-associated TCR beta chains appeared to be HLA-restricted, and the HLA associations seemed to be driven largely by CMV exposure. Roughly uniform sequencing depth across donors was assumed in presence/absence analyses, although this assumption may not hold. A cluster of highly shared sequence variants was judged likely to represent a technical artifact of the sequencing pipeline. Roughly 17 rarely observed V segments, including chromosome 9 orphons, were excluded from the earlier analysis of a few hundred of the donors because counts were too low. In a later analysis, the rate of TCR association differed among HLA loci, with DRB1 alleles having the most associated TCRs and HLA-C alleles having the fewest. V-gene and J-gene trimming of TCR beta chains was associated with a missense DCLRE1C variant in a later genetic analysis, and the association was replicated in an independent cohort. In a later genetic analysis, fewer N-insertions in productive TCRs were reported among donors in an Asian-associated ancestry cluster than the roughly 700-donor mean. While some public TCRs were present in many individuals, most TCR sequences turned up only very rarely across donors. In this cohort, only TCR beta chains were sequenced, and detectable features were limited by the absence of alpha or paired-chain data. A few of the identified cytomegalovirus-associated TCR beta chains were confirmed in vitro to be specific for cytomegalovirus antigens. In a later analysis, HLA-associated TCR beta chains were found to be more clonally expanded and to have lower generation probabilities than equally common non-associated chains. Linkage disequilibrium might explain the correlated functional status among segregating V segments, but an unknown experimental factor could not be excluded. In an earlier analysis of around 600 of the donors, most TCR beta V segments appeared in productive rearrangements about 90% or about 30% of the time, broadly matching IMGT annotations. It was suggested by the authors that the approach could potentially be generalized to other disease states and immunological phenotypes. In a later analysis, over 15,000 TCR beta sequences were associated with specific HLA alleles at a false discovery rate of 0.05. Strong co-occurrence of HLA alleles, especially DR and DQ, made assigning TCR associations to individual alleles difficult. The study listed over 150 TCR beta chains as associated with cytomegalovirus.

As to this clone: The target of this receptor is not known. No much larger clone is present one base from it, and per-base qualities are unavailable.

V loses 0 bases, J loses 3 bases, and the germline ends lie 6 bases apart. CDR3 length: 13 amino acids, cysteine to phenylalanine. Here the CDR3 DNA is all that survives: 39 bases in frame from base 1. The germline V gene gives CDR1 as LGHNA and CDR2 as YSLEER. The library was generated by the immunoSEQ multiplex PCR assay. For the multiplex PCR, a mixture combining 60 forward primers for TCR Vbeta segments and 13 reverse primers for TCR Jbeta segments was used. Amplification of the CDR3 region of rearranged TCR beta genes was performed with a multiplex PCR assay on genomic DNA. On the Illumina HiSeq System, the amplified TCR beta libraries were sequenced as 87-base-pair reads. The published analysis was carried out like this. In a later analysis, some 80 million unique TCR beta chains were counted across the roughly 670 repertoires, and around 11 million of these chains were shared by at least two donors. Raw reads were error-corrected and collapsed into unique sequences by a nearest-neighbor algorithm in which closely related sequences were merged to remove PCR and sequencing errors. V, D and J gene segments were assigned by aligning CDR3 sequences to IMGT reference sequences. Each retained sequence needed at least a six-nucleotide match to both a V gene segment and a J gene segment. Rearrangements were called productive when the CDR3 lacked stop codons and stayed in frame with V and J; all others were non-productive. Following IMGT convention, CDR3 was defined as the stretch from the second conserved V-encoded cysteine to the conserved J-encoded phenylalanine. The earlier analysis of some 600 of the donors excluded sequences that lacked an unambiguous match to a single V gene segment. In an earlier analysis of some 590 of the donors, V segments were called functional above 56.7% productive rearrangements and were called segregating when the between-donor standard deviation exceeded 5%. A statistical classification framework was developed to diagnose cytomegalovirus status using the catalog of TCR beta chain sequences. In a later analysis, V and J genes were assigned by comparing TCR nucleotide sequences against IMGT/GENE-DB human TR gene sequences. A later analysis assigned CDR3 sequences and most-parsimonious VDJ recombination scenarios with the TCRdist pipeline. In a later analysis, each TCR beta chain was defined by its CDR3 amino acid sequence together with its V-gene family, and reads without a unique V-gene family were excluded. As a way to deal with suspected cross-contamination and a sequencing artifact, a later analysis dropped 500 to 700 nucleotide sequences that were highly shared and had low generation probability. In a later analysis, a clonal expansion index for each public chain was calculated from normalized within-repertoire ranks of inferred template counts. In a later analysis, generation probabilities were computed using a VDJ recombination model fitted to out-of-frame rearrangements, and the results were checked against IGoR. In a later analysis, hypergeometric tests were used to score TCR-TCR, TCR-HLA and TCR-CMV co-occurrence, with a repertoire-size bias correction applied to TCR pairs. In a later analysis, false discovery rates were estimated by permuting HLA or CMV assignments 20 times. In a later analysis, co-occurring TCRs were grouped using DBSCAN, and TCRdist sequence similarity was added for clustering within HLA-allele-positive subsets. Repertoires with fewer than 30,000 or more than 120,000 public chains, plus five repertoires with anomalous nucleotide sharing, were excluded from co-occurrence clustering. In TCRdb, the immuneACCESS table is reduced to in-frame sequences with V and J assigned. These tables do not hold every clone; where another copy was compared, an unresolved V gene accounts for under half, and the others remain unexplained. V and J calls and clone size follow that table, whereas D and trimming were derived from the DNA. This sample gives 180,000 or so clones in total; 77% of them show up just once. The top ten constitute 1.4% of the sample.

The cohort consisted of 650 to 850 healthy bone marrow donors. Cohort members were all nominally healthy when sampled, although unrecorded immune exposures were likely present. The donor tested CMV seronegative, placing the donor among the 300 to 450 seronegative members of the cohort. A peripheral blood sample was provided by each donor, and peripheral blood mononuclear cells were used for TCR beta sequencing. Genomic DNA was extracted from the blood cell samples with the Qiagen DNeasy Blood Extraction Kit. The TCR sequence derives from a young man in good health and CMV-seronegative. The sequence links TRBV4-3 to TRBJ2-7, with the D gene uncertain. The sequenced sample consisted of PBMCs. The DNA reads as follows: TGCGCCAGCAGCCAAGATATCGGCTACGAGCAGTACTTC. It encodes CASSQDIGYEQYF.